This T cell receptor beta chain originates from a study of blood T cell repertoires in COVID-19. In the study's own analysis: The assay estimated nucleated cells by amplifying reference gene primers. Measured with immunoSEQ multiplex PCR; TCRdb has only the in-frame clones, and not every one. V and J calls and clone size are given by that table; D and trimming were obtained from the DNA. This sample has some 220,000 clones; 75% to 85% occur once, and the top ten carry about 5.6%. The length of the CDR3 is 15 residues. Trimming took 4 bases from V and 2 from J; bases not matched to a gene: 5. Germline lookup yields CDR1 SGHRS and CDR2 YFSETQ.

The sample was peripheral blood. The sequence was collected from a woman between 70 and 85 years old with COVID-19, enrolled during active disease. This chain links TRBV5-1 with TRBJ1-1; the match to TRBD1 covers 10 bases. The CDR3 spells CASSQTGGANTEAFF. In DNA form, the CDR3 reads TGCGCCAGCAGCCAGACAGGGGGCGCAAACACTGAAGCTTTCTTT.